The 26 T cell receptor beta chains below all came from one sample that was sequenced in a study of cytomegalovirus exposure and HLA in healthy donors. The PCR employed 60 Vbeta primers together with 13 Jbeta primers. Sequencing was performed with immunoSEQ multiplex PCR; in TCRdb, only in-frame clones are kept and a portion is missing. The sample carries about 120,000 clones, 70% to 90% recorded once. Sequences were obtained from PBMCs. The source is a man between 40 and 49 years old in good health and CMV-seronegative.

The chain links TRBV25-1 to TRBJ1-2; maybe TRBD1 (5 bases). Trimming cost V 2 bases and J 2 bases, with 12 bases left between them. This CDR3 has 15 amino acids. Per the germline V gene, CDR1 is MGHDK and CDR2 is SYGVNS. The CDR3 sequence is CASSEPGRVNYGYTF. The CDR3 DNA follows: TGTGCCAGCAGTGAACCTGGCAGGGTCAACTATGGCTACACCTTC.

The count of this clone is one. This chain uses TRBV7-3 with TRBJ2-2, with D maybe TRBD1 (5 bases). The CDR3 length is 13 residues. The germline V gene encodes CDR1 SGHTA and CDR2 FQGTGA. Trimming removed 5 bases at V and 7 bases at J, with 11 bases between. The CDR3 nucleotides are TGTGCCAGCAGCCTCAGGGAAATCGGGGAGCTGTTTTTT. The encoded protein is CASSLREIGELFF. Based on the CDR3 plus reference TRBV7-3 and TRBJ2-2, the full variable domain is GAGVSQTPSNKVTEKGKYVELRCDPISGHTALYWYRQSLGQGPEFLIYFQGTGAADDSGLPNDRFFAVRPEGSVSTLKIQRTERGDSAVYLCASSLREIGELFFGEGSRLTVL.

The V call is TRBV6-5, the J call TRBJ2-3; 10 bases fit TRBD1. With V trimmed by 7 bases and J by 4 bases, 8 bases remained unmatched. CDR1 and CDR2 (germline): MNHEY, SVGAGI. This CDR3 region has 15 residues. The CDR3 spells CASTPDRGPSDTQYF. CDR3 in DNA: TGTGCCAGCACCCCCGACAGGGGGCCTTCAGATACGCAGTATTTT.

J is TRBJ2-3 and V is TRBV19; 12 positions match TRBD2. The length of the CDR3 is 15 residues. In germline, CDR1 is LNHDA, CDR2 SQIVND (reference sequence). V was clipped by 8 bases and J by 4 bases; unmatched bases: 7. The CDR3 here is CASGLAGGGSDTQYF. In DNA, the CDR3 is TGTGCCAGTGGGCTAGCGGGAGGGGGATCAGATACGCAGTATTTT.

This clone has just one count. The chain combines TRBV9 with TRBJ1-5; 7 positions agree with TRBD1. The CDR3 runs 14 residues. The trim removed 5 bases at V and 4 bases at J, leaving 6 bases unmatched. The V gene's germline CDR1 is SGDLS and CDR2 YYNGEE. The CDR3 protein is CASSTGVGNQPQHF. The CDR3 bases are TGTGCCAGCAGTACAGGGGTTGGTAATCAGCCCCAGCATTTT.

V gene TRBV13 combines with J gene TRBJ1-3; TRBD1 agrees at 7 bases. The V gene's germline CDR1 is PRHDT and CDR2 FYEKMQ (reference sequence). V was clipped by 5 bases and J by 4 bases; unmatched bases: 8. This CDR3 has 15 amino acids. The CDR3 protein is CASSPIPGQGNTIYF. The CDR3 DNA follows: TGTGCCAGCAGCCCCATTCCGGGACAGGGAAACACCATATATTTT.

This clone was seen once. The CDR3 loop reads CACGGLQETQYF. CDR3 sequence (DNA): TGTGCCTGCGGGGGTCTCCAAGAGACCCAGTACTTC. The chain couples TRBV30 to TRBJ2-5; a possible D gene is TRBD2 (6 bases). The germline gives CDR1 GTSNPN, CDR2 SVGIG (reference sequence). Trimming pared 6 bases from V and 1 base from J, leaving 9 bases between. This CDR3 spans 12 amino acids.

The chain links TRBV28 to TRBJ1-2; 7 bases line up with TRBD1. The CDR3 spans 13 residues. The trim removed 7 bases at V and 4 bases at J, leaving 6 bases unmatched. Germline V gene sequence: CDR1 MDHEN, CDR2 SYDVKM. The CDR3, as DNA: TGTGCCAGCACGGTCGGACAGGTCTATGGCTACACCTTC. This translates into CASTVGQVYGYTF.

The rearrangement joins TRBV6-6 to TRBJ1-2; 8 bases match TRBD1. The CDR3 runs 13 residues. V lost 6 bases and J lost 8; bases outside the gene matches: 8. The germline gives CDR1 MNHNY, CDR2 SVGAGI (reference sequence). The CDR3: CASSPDRAQGYTF. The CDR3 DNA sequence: TGTGCCAGCAGCCCGGACAGGGCTCAAGGCTACACCTTC.

Here the CDR3 reads CASSLGRGQGRGIFQPQHF. CDR3 bases: TGTGCCAGCAGCTTAGGTCGGGGACAGGGGAGGGGTATCTTTCAGCCCCAGCATTTT. The rearrangement links TRBV11-2 to TRBJ1-5; 10 bases map to TRBD1. In germline, CDR1 is SGHAT, CDR2 FQNNGV. V gave up 1 base and J gave up 6 bases; unmatched junction bases: 15. CDR3 length equals 19 residues.

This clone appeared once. The DNA of the CDR3 is TGTGCCAGCAGTTACACCGCCGGACCCTGGAGGGACAGTCAGTACTTC. Encoded protein: CASSYTAGPWRDSQYF. The genes are TRBV6-5 and TRBJ2-4; D is possibly TRBD1 (7 bases). There are 16 residues in the CDR3. Germline values: CDR1 MNHEY, CDR2 SVGAGI. V lost 2 bases and J lost 12, with 23 bases in between.

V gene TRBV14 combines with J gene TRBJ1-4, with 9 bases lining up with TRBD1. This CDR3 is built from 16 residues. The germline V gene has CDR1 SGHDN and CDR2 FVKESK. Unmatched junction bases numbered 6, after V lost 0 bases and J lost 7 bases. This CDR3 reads CASSQEHRGLGEKLFF. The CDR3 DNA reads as TGTGCCAGCAGCCAAGAACACAGGGGGCTTGGTGAAAAACTGTTTTTT.

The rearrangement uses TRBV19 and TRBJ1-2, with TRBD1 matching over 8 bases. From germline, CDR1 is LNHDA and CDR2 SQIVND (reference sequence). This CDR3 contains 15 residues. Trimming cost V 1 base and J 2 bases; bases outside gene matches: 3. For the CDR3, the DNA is TGTGCCAGTAGTATAGCACGGACAGGGAACTATGGCTACACCTTC. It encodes CASSIARTGNYGYTF.

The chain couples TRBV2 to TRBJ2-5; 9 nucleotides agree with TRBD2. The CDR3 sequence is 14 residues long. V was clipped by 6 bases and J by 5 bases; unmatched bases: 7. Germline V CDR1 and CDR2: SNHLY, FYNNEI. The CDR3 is CASRKRGVSETQYF. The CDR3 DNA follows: TGTGCCAGCAGGAAGCGGGGGGTATCGGAGACCCAGTACTTC.

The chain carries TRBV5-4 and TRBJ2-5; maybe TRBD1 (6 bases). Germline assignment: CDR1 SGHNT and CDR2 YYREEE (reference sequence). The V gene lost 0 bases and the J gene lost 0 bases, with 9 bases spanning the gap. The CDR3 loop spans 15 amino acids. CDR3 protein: CASSLGWDNQETQYF. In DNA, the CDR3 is TGTGCCAGCAGCTTGGGTTGGGACAACCAAGAGACCCAGTACTTC.

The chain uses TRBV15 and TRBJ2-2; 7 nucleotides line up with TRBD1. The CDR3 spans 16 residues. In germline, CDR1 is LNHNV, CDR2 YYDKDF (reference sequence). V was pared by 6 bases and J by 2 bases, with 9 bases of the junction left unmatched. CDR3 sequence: CATRKPGQLNTGELFF. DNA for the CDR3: TGTGCCACCAGGAAACCGGGACAGTTAAACACCGGGGAGCTGTTTTTT. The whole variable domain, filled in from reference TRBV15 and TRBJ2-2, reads DAMVIQNPRYQVTQFGKPVTLSCSQTLNHNVMYWYQQKSSQAPKLLFHYYDKDFNNEADTPDNFQSRRPNTSFCFLDIRSPGLGDTAMYLCATRKPGQLNTGELFFGEGSRLTVL.

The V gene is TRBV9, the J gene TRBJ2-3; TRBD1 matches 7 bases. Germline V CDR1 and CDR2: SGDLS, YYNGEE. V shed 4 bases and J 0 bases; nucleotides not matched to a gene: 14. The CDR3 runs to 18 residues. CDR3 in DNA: TGTGCCAGCAGCTTCCGGTGGACAGGTCGGACTAGCACAGATACGCAGTATTTT. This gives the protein CASSFRWTGRTSTDTQYF.

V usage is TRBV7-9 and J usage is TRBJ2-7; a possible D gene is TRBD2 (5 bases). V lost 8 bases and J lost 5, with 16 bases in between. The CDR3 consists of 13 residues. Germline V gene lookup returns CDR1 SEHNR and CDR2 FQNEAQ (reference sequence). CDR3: CASGPPPSHEQYF. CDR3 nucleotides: TGTGCCAGCGGACCCCCCCCTAGCCACGAGCAGTACTTC.

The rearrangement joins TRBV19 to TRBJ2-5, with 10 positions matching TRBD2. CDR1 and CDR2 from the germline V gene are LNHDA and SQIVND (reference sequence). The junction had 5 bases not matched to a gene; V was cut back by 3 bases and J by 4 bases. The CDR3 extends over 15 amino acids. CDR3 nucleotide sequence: TGTGCCAGTAGTATCTCTAGCGGGGGACTAGAGACCCAGTACTTC. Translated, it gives CASSISSGGLETQYF.

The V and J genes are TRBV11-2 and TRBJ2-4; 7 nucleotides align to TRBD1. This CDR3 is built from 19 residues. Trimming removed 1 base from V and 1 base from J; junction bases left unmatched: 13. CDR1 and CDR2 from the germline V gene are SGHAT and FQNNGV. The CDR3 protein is CASSLASGQSGSAKNIQYF. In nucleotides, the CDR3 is TGTGCCAGCAGCTTAGCTTCGGGACAGAGTGGGAGTGCCAAAAACATTCAGTACTTC.

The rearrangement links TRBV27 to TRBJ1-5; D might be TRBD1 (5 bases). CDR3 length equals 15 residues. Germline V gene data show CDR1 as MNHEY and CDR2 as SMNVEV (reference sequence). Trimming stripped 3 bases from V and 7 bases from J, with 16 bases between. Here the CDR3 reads CASSFEGTAGQPQHF. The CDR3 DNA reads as TGTGCCAGCAGTTTTGAGGGGACCGCGGGGCAGCCCCAGCATTTT.

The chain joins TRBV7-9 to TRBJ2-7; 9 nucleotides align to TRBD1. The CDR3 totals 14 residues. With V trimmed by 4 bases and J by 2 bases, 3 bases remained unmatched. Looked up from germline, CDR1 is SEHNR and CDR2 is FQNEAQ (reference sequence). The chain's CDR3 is CASSYGTGPYEQYF. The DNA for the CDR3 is TGTGCCAGCAGCTATGGGACAGGGCCCTACGAGCAGTACTTC.

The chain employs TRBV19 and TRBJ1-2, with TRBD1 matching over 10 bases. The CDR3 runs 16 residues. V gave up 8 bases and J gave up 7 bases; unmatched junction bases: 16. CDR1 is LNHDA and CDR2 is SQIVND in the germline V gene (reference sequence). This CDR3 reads CASSPGTGASQGGYTF. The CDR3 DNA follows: TGTGCCAGTTCACCCGGGACAGGGGCGTCTCAGGGTGGCTACACCTTC.

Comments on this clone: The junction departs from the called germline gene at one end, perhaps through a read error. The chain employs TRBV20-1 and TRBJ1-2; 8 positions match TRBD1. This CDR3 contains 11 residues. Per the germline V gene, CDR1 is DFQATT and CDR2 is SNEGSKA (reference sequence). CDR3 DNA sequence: TGCAGTGCTAGCCCCGGGACAGGCTCCACCTTC. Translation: CSASPGTGSTF.

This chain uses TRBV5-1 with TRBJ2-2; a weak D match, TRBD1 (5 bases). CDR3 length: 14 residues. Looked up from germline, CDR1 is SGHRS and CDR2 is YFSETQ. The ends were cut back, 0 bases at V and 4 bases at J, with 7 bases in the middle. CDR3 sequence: CASSLGQFTGELFF. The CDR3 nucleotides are TGCGCCAGCAGCTTGGGACAGTTCACCGGGGAGCTGTTTTTT.

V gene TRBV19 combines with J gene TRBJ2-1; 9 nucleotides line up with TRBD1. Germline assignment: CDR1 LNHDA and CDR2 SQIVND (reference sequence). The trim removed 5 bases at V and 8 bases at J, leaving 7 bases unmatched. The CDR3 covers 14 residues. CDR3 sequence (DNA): TGTGCCAGTAGTCACGGGACAGGGTACGATGAGCAGTTCTTC. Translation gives CASSHGTGYDEQFF.